This is a list of T cell receptor beta chains from one sample in a study of cytomegalovirus exposure and HLA in healthy donors. The method was immunoSEQ multiplex PCR; TCRdb's version includes in-frame clones alone and lacks a portion of them. The sample yields about 100,000 clones, about 95% seen once. Sequencing was carried out using PBMCs. These receptors all come from a woman in her late teens or twenties in good health and CMV-seronegative. CDR3s include the opening cysteine and the closing phenylalanine or tryptophan. Each record gives: J gene, V gene, D gene, clone size, CDR3 DNA, CDR3 protein. D genes are given only for firm matches. The size of a clone is reported for some rows only, either as once, few or many, or as a class for expanded clones.

>TRBJ1-4|TRBV18|-|-
TGTGCCACCGGTGAAGGAGCAACTAATGAAAAACTGTTTTTT
CATGEGATNEKLFF
>TRBJ2-7|TRBV7-7|-|once
TGTGCTAGCAGCGCATACAGCCAGGGCGAGCAGTACTTC
CASSAYSQGEQYF
>TRBJ1-1|TRBV11-3|-|-
TGTGCCAGCAGCTTAGATCAGTCTGGGACTCAAGGGAACACTGAAGCTTTCTTT
CASSLDQSGTQGNTEAFF
>TRBJ1-2|TRBV2|TRBD1|-
TGTGCCAGCAGTGATGACACCGGGACAGCCCCCTATGGCTACACCTTC
CASSDDTGTAPYGYTF
>TRBJ2-6|TRBV18|-|-
TGTGCCAGCTCTCCCAGGCGGGGTTCTGGGGCCAACGTCCTGACTTTC
CASSPRRGSGANVLTF
>TRBJ1-1|TRBV19|-|once
TGTGCCAGTAGCCCGTGGGGGGGGCCCTCCACTGAAGCTTTCTTT
CASSPWGGPSTEAFF
>TRBJ1-1|TRBV6-5|-|-
TGTGCCAGCAGTTACTCGGGCAGGGAAGCTTTCTTT
CASSYSGREAFF
>TRBJ2-7|TRBV4-3|TRBD1|-
TGCGCCAGCAGCCAAAGCACAGGGGACTACGAGCAGTACTTC
CASSQSTGDYEQYF
>TRBJ2-7|TRBV4-1|TRBD2|-
TGCGCCAGCAGCCAAGATAGTAGCGGGAGACTTAGCTACGAGCAGTACTTC
CASSQDSSGRLSYEQYF
>TRBJ2-1|TRBV5-4|TRBD2|-
TGTGCCAGCAGCTTAATCGGCGGGAGAACCGGTGACAATGAGCAGTTCTTC
CASSLIGGRTGDNEQFF
>TRBJ2-2|TRBV18|-|-
TGTGCCAGCTCCGGGACATCTAACACCGGGGAGCTGTTTTTT
CASSGTSNTGELFF
>TRBJ2-4|TRBV19|-|-
TGTGCCAGTACCGTGAGGGGGATCGGCAAAAACATTCAGTACTTC
CASTVRGIGKNIQYF
>TRBJ2-1|TRBV27|TRBD2|-
TGTGCCAGCAGGCTAAGCGGGGGGTTTTACAATGAGCAGTTCTTC
CASRLSGGFYNEQFF
>TRBJ2-1|TRBV5-1|TRBD2|-
TGCGCCAGCAGCTTGTTGTCACTAGCGGGTGAGCAGTTCTTC
CASSLLSLAGEQFF
>TRBJ2-1|TRBV5-1|TRBD2|once
TGCGCCAGCAGTTTCCTAGCGGAAACCTTCTATGAGCAGTTCTTC
CASSFLAETFYEQFF
>TRBJ2-7|TRBV6-1|TRBD2|-
TGTGCCAGCGGGACTAGCGGGACTAACGCCTACGAGCAGTACTTC
CASGTSGTNAYEQYF
>TRBJ1-3|TRBV10-3|-|-
TGTGCCATCAGTGAACAGCCCCCCGGACAGACCTCTGGAAACACCATATATTTT
CAISEQPPGQTSGNTIYF
>TRBJ2-7|TRBV6-6|TRBD1|-
TGTGCCAGCAGTTACTCGAGGGGGACAGCCGCCTACGAGCAGTACTTC
CASSYSRGTAAYEQYF